This TCR beta chain was captured in a study of vaccination effects on CD4 cells after COVID-19. On the study more broadly: BNT162b2 vaccine or mRNA-1273 vaccine was given to participants in two doses.

The study's findings and limits: Clones from infection and from vaccination both contracted markedly late after vaccination. Predominantly, the post-vaccine spike-reactive clones of convalescents comprised new vaccine-induced clones.

Pools of viral peptides were used by the ViraFEST assay to expand antigen-specific CD4+ T cells ahead of sequencing. Cultured cells yielded isolated CD4+ T cells after 10 days. Between March and December 2020, the person had a SARS-CoV-2 infection that PCR confirmed. The authors exchanged half the medium for IL-2 medium on days 3 and 7. The table came from immunoSEQ multiplex PCR; TCRdb's copy has only in-frame clones and leaves some out. In the table there are approximately 31,000 clones, under 85% of which are singletons. As regards this clone: Its antigen remains unknown.

Germline assignment: CDR1 KGHSH and CDR2 LQKENI. This CDR3 region has 14 residues. V lost 5 bases to trimming and J lost 3 bases, with 14 bases between them. This clonotype was sampled from a human donor who had a prior SARS-CoV-2 infection. The gene calls are TRBV18 and TRBJ2-7; D is perhaps TRBD1 (5 bases). Sample: CD4+ T cells from PBMCs cultured with a peptide pool, taken before COVID-19 vaccination. The CDR3: CASSSPLTGYEQYF. CDR3 in DNA: TGTGCCAGCTCATCCCCTTTAACAGGCTACGAGCAGTACTTC.